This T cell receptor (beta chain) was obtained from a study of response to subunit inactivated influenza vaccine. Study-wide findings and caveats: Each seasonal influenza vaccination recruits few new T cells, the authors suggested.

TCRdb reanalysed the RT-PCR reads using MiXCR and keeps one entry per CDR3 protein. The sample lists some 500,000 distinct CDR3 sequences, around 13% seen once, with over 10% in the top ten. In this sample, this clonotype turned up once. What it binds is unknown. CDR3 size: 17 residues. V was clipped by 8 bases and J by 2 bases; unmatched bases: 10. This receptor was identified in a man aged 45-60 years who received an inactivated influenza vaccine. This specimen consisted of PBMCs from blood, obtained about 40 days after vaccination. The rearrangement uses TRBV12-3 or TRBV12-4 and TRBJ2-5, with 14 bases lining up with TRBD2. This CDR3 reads CASAQTSGGVGQETQYF. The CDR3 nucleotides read TGTGCCAGCGCCCAGACTAGCGGGGGGGTAGGGCAAGAGACCCAGTACTTC.